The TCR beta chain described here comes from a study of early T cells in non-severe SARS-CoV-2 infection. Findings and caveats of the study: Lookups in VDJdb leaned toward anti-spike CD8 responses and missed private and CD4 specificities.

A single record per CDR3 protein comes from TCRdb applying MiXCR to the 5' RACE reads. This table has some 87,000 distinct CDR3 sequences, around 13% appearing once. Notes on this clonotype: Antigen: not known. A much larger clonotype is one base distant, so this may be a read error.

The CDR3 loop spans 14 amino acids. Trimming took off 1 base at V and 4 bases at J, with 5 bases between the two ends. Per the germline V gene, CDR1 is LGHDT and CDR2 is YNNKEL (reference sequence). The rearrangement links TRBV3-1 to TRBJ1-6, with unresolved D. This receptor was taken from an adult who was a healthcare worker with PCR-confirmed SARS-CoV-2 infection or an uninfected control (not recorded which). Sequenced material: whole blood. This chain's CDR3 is CASSQGIYNSPLHF. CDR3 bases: TGTGCCAGCAGCCAAGGGATATATAATTCACCCCTCCACTTT. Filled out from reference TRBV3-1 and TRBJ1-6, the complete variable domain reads DTAVSQTPKYLVTQMGNDKSIKCEQNLGHDTMYWYKQDSKKFLKIMFSYNNKELIINETVPNRFSPKSPDKAHLNLHINSLELGDSAVYFCASSQGIYNSPLHFGNGTRLTVT.